The T cell receptor (beta chain) described here comes from a study of graft-versus-host responses after intestinal transplantation. As to this clone: Its cognate antigen is unknown.

This CDR3 is 19 amino acids long. The V and J ends lost 2 bases and 2 bases respectively, with 25 bases between them. CDR1 and CDR2 (germline): LGHNA, YNFKEQ. Study results and limitations: GvH clones occurred in recipient marrow; some first appeared in ileum or blood. Researchers found peak circulating GvH clone levels linked to early post-transplant HvG declines.

The assay was immunoSEQ multiplex PCR, and TCRdb's table has in-frame clones only and misses some. The sample shows approximately 88,000 clones, less than 95% of them seen only once. The chain recombines TRBV4-2 with TRBJ2-7, with D tentatively TRBD1 or TRBD2 (5 bases each). This specimen consisted of unstimulated CD4+ T cells sorted from spleen or lymph node cells, obtained before transplant. The sequence was collected from a human donor who was the organ donor for an intestinal transplant. The CDR3 here is CASSQTGTESLTATYEQYF. CDR3 nucleotides: TGTGCCAGCAGCCAAACCGGGACCGAAAGTTTAACCGCCACCTACGAGCAGTACTTC.